Shown below are 18 T cell receptor beta chains from a single sample sequenced in a study of blood T cell repertoires in COVID-19. Only in-frame clones appear in the TCRdb table, and some are missing; sequencing was by immunoSEQ multiplex PCR. This table holds under 100,000 clones, roughly 80% found once. The sequencing input was peripheral blood. The receptors shown here come from a man older than 75 with active or convalescent COVID-19.

J is TRBJ2-2 and V is TRBV18; 10 bases map to TRBD2. This CDR3 spans 17 amino acids. Trimming removed 3 bases from V and 0 bases from J; junction bases left unmatched: 4. The germline gives CDR1 KGHSH, CDR2 LQKENI. The CDR3, as DNA: TGTGCCAGCTCACCGGGACTAGCGACCGCGAACACCGGGGAGCTGTTTTTT. Its protein is CASSPGLATANTGELFF.

The chain carries TRBV28 and TRBJ1-1, with D tentatively TRBD1 (5 bases). Trimming stripped 5 bases from V and 3 bases from J, with 13 bases between. The germline gives CDR1 MDHEN, CDR2 SYDVKM. The CDR3 is 14 residues long. The DNA of the CDR3 is TGTGCCAGCAGTGCACCCCCGGGGGACACTGAAGCTTTCTTT. It codes for CASSAPPGDTEAFF.

This clone was observed a single time. The rearrangement links TRBV19 to TRBJ1-1; D possibly corresponds to TRBD1 (5 bases). The CDR3 sequence is 13 residues long. CDR1 and CDR2 (germline): LNHDA, SQIVND (reference sequence). Trimming removed 7 bases at V and 3 bases at J, with 12 bases between. DNA for the CDR3: TGTGCCAGTACCGGGACTCTCTACACTGAAGCTTTCTTT. It translates to CASTGTLYTEAFF.

This CDR3 reads CASSPGVMTQYF. The DNA for the CDR3 is TGTGCCAGCAGCCCCGGTGTCATGACCCAGTACTTC. This rearrangement joins TRBV7-2 to TRBJ2-5; D unresolved. Germline V gene sequence: CDR1 SGHTA, CDR2 FQGNSA. V lost 5 bases and J 7 bases, leaving 11 bases between the germline ends. There are 12 residues in the CDR3.

The chain couples TRBV5-4 to TRBJ1-2; 8 nucleotides line up with TRBD1. Germline V gives CDR1 SGHNT, CDR2 YYREEE (reference sequence). V lost 0 bases to trimming and J lost 3 bases; unmatched junction nucleotides: 7. The CDR3 is 16 amino acids. The CDR3 reads CASSLGPGGADYGYTF. For the CDR3, the DNA is TGTGCCAGCAGCTTGGGGCCAGGGGGCGCCGACTATGGCTACACCTTC.

The chain is built from TRBV7-2 and TRBJ2-5; TRBD2 aligns across 8 bases. The J segment lost 5 bases and the V segment lost 1 base, leaving 6 bases of the junction unmatched. The CDR3 runs to 15 residues. Germline V lookup: CDR1 SGHTA, CDR2 FQGNSA. The DNA of the CDR3 is TGTGCCAGCAGCTTAGATGGTAGCGGGGTTGAGACCCAGTACTTC. Translated, it gives CASSLDGSGVETQYF.

The chain combines TRBV28 with TRBJ1-2, with TRBD1 matching over 7 bases. This CDR3 has 15 amino acids. J was trimmed by 0 bases and V by 6 bases; bases with no gene match: 7. Germline CDR1 and CDR2: MDHEN and SYDVKM. CDR3 nucleotides: TGTGCCAGCAGCTATACCGGGACAGCTAACTATGGCTACACCTTC. Protein sequence: CASSYTGTANYGYTF.

This clone was seen at least ten times. This rearrangement joins TRBV5-6 to TRBJ2-7; 10 bases agree with TRBD2. Germline V gene data show CDR1 as SGHDT and CDR2 as YYEEEE. The V and J ends lost 4 bases and 5 bases, in that order; junction bases with no gene match: 9. The CDR3 has 15 residues. The CDR3 spells CASSMGSGGANEQYV. Here the CDR3 DNA reads TGTGCCAGCAGCATGGGAAGCGGGGGGGCGAACGAGCAGTACGTC.

V usage is TRBV19 and J usage is TRBJ1-1; D gene unclear. The CDR3 totals 13 residues. Trimming stripped 2 bases from V and 3 bases from J, with 7 bases between. Per germline, CDR1 LNHDA and CDR2 SQIVND (reference sequence). The CDR3 sequence is CASSIRRDTEAFF. DNA for the CDR3: TGTGCCAGTAGTATAAGACGGGACACTGAAGCTTTCTTT.

V is TRBV4-1 and J is TRBJ2-1; 11 positions agree with TRBD2. CDR1 is MGHRA and CDR2 is YSYEKL in the germline V gene. The trim removed 6 bases at V and 7 bases at J, leaving 5 bases unmatched. This CDR3 region has 14 residues. CDR3 sequence (DNA): TGCGCCAGCAGGGCTAGCGGGAGGTTGAATGAGCAGTTCTTC. Encoded protein: CASRASGRLNEQFF.

The genes are TRBV11-3 and TRBJ1-3; D perhaps matches TRBD1 (5 bases). The CDR3 loop spans 14 amino acids. Germline CDR1 SGHNT, CDR2 YENEEA. Trimming pared 5 bases from V and 6 bases from J, leaving 14 bases between. CDR3 loop: CASSPLTATNTIYF. Written as DNA, the CDR3 is TGTGCCAGCAGCCCTTTGACAGCCACAAACACCATATATTTT. The full variable domain, with the rest looked up from reference TRBV11-3 and TRBJ1-3, is EAGVVQSPRYKIIEKKQPVAFWCNPISGHNTLYWYLQNLGQGPELLIRYENEEAVDDSQLPKDRFSAERLKGVDSTLKIQPAELGDSAVYLCASSPLTATNTIYFGEGSWLTVV.

V and J are TRBV19 and TRBJ2-4; no definite D call. This CDR3 has 15 residues. Trimming took 9 bases from V and 1 from J, leaving 16 bases between them. Germline values: CDR1 LNHDA, CDR2 SQIVND (reference sequence). CDR3 region: CASKLGPTAKNIQYF. The CDR3 DNA reads as TGTGCCAGCAAGTTGGGCCCGACCGCCAAAAACATTCAGTACTTC. Combining the CDR3 with reference TRBV19 and TRBJ2-4 gives the whole variable domain DGGITQSPKYLFRKEGQNVTLSCEQNLNHDAMYWYRQDPGQGLRLIYYSQIVNDFQKGDIAEGYSVSREKKESFPLTVTSAQKNPTAFYLCASKLGPTAKNIQYFGAGTRLSVL.

This clone appeared once. The chain couples TRBV2 to TRBJ1-4; no clear D gene. CDR1 and CDR2 from the germline V gene are SNHLY and FYNNEI. CDR3 length: 12 amino acids. V lost 6 bases and J lost 8, with 10 bases in between. The CDR3 DNA sequence: TGTGCCAGCAGAAGAGGGTTCGAAAAACTGTTTTTT. As protein: CASRRGFEKLFF. Full variable domain (remainder filled in from reference TRBV2 and TRBJ1-4): EPEVTQTPSHQVTQMGQEVILRCVPISNHLYFYWYRQILGQKVEFLVSFYNNEISEKSEIFDDQFSVERPDGSNFTLKIRSTKLEDSAMYFCASRRGFEKLFFGSGTQLSVL.

The genes are TRBV24-1 and TRBJ2-1, with 7 bases aligning to TRBD2. The J segment lost 1 base and the V segment lost 0 bases, leaving 2 bases of the junction unmatched. The CDR3 contains 16 residues. The germline V gene has CDR1 KGHDR and CDR2 SFDVKD. CDR3 sequence reads: CATSDLSGGSYNEQFF. CDR3 bases: TGTGCCACCAGTGATTTGTCGGGGGGATCCTACAATGAGCAGTTCTTC.

The rearrangement links TRBV29-1 to TRBJ2-3; TRBD1 might be the D (6 bases). In germline, CDR1 is SQVTM, CDR2 ANQGSEA. This CDR3 region has 11 residues. V was cut by 4 bases and J by 10 bases, with 12 bases left in between. DNA of the CDR3: TGCAGCGTTGGGGACACTTTAGCGCAGTATTTT. Residues: CSVGDTLAQYF.

V is TRBV19 and J is TRBJ2-1; D remains ambiguous. The CDR3 runs to 12 residues. CDR1 is LNHDA, CDR2 SQIVND, per germline (reference sequence). The ends were cut back, 8 bases at V and 5 bases at J, with 10 bases in the middle. The CDR3 sequence is CASQANHNEQFF. The DNA of the CDR3 is TGTGCCAGTCAAGCGAACCACAATGAGCAGTTCTTC.

Only a few counts were recorded for this clone. CDR3 nucleotide sequence: TGCGCCAGCAGCTTGGGAGATGCTGGGGAGTTGTTCTTC. It is translated as CASSLGDAGELFF. The chain has TRBV5-1 and TRBJ2-1; TRBD2 is a possible D gene (5 bases). The V end was cut by 0 bases, the J end by 15 bases, with 16 bases between. The CDR3 loop spans 13 amino acids. Germline CDR1 is SGHRS and CDR2 is YFSETQ.

The chain has TRBV20-1 and TRBJ1-4; D is possibly TRBD1 (5 bases). The CDR3 spans 11 residues. The ends were cut back, 6 bases at V and 7 bases at J, with 9 bases in the middle. Germline lookup yields CDR1 DFQATT and CDR2 SNEGSKA (reference sequence). The CDR3 DNA is TGCAGTGCGGGGCTTGGTGAAAAACTGTTTTTT. Its translation is CSAGLGEKLFF.